This entry lists 16 T cell receptor beta chains sequenced from one sample in a study of T cell responses to AZD1222 COVID-19 vaccine. The protocol was immunoSEQ multiplex PCR, while the TCRdb copy is restricted to in-frame clones and leaves out a portion. In the table there are roughly 150,000 clones, around nine tenths of which are singletons. The sample consisted of peripheral blood, taken on day 0 of AZD1222 vaccination. The source of these receptors is an adult in good health.

This chain links TRBV7-2 with TRBJ1-2, with 9 bases identical to TRBD1. Germline V gives CDR1 SGHTA, CDR2 FQGNSA. The J segment lost 2 bases and the V segment lost 5 bases, leaving 6 bases of the junction unmatched. This CDR3 region has 15 residues. The CDR3 bases are TGTGCCAGCAGCCTCGGGGACAGGGAGAACTATGGCTACACCTTC. This translates into CASSLGDRENYGYTF.

The gene calls are TRBV7-3 and TRBJ2-1; TRBD1 might be the D (5 bases). CDR3 length equals 15 residues. V lost 5 bases to trimming and J lost 9 bases, with 20 bases between them. Looked up from germline, CDR1 is SGHTA and CDR2 is FQGTGA. CDR3 region: CASSLHQGGGSEQFF. The CDR3 coding sequence is TGTGCCAGCAGCCTGCACCAGGGTGGTGGAAGTGAGCAGTTCTTC.

The chain employs TRBV29-1 and TRBJ2-7; TRBD2 might be the D (7 bases). The CDR3 consists of 16 residues. Looked up from germline, CDR1 is SQVTM and CDR2 is ANQGSEA. V lost 0 bases and J 2 bases, leaving 17 bases between the germline ends. The CDR3 loop reads CSVEEAGKRDTYEQYF. The CDR3 DNA sequence: TGCAGCGTTGAAGAGGCCGGCAAGCGGGACACCTACGAGCAGTACTTC.

This sequence joins TRBV5-4 and TRBJ1-4; D remains unclear. The CDR3 extends over 14 amino acids. V was cut by 4 bases and J by 4 bases, with 11 bases left in between. The germline V gene encodes CDR1 SGHNT and CDR2 YYREEE (reference sequence). This CDR3 is CASSPRTGNEKLFF. Here the CDR3 DNA reads TGTGCCAGCAGCCCTAGGACGGGTAATGAAAAACTGTTTTTT.

This rearrangement joins TRBV7-2 to TRBJ2-1; 7 nucleotides line up with TRBD2. CDR3 size: 16 residues. Trimming removed 5 bases from V and 8 bases from J; junction bases left unmatched: 15. The V gene's germline CDR1 is SGHTA and CDR2 FQGNSA. CDR3 DNA sequence: TGTGCCAGCAGCCCCCGAGGGGCTGGGGGGAGGGATGAGCAGTTCTTC. This translates into CASSPRGAGGRDEQFF.

The J gene is TRBJ2-7, the V gene TRBV6-5; 9 bases line up with TRBD2. The CDR3 is made up of 15 amino acids. Looked up from germline, CDR1 is MNHEY and CDR2 is SVGAGI. J lost 1 base, V lost 0 bases, and 1 base had no gene match. The CDR3 DNA reads as TGTGCCAGCAGTTACTCAAGCGGGAGGTCCTACGAGCAGTACTTC. It codes for CASSYSSGRSYEQYF.

This sequence joins TRBV11-3 and TRBJ2-5, with 11 bases identical to TRBD1. The CDR3 totals 15 residues. Germline CDR1 SGHNT, CDR2 YENEEA. Trimming cost V 5 bases and J 5 bases; bases outside gene matches: 7. CDR3 loop: CASSLGQGARETQYF. The CDR3 coding sequence is TGTGCCAGCAGCCTAGGACAGGGGGCGCGGGAGACCCAGTACTTC.

Concerning this clone: This CDR3 is also generated by other DNA sequences in the sample. The chain joins TRBV28 to TRBJ1-4; TRBD1 agrees at 10 bases. The V and J ends lost 6 bases and 7 bases, in that order; junction bases with no gene match: 2. This CDR3 spans 13 amino acids. The germline V gene has CDR1 MDHEN and CDR2 SYDVKM. The CDR3 here is CASSRDRGEKLFF. The CDR3 DNA is TGTGCCAGCAGCCGGGACAGGGGTGAAAAACTGTTTTTT.

The chain uses TRBV11-3 and TRBJ2-5; 7 nucleotides agree with TRBD1. Germline values: CDR1 SGHNT, CDR2 YENEEA. The CDR3 sequence is 15 residues long. The ends lost 3 bases at V and 4 bases at J; junction bases unmatched: 8. This chain's CDR3 is CASSLAQGRGETQYF. CDR3 coding DNA: TGTGCCAGCAGCTTGGCACAGGGGCGAGGAGAGACCCAGTACTTC.

This clone was seen only once. The chain has TRBV7-6 and TRBJ1-1; tentatively, D is TRBD1 (5 bases). Germline V gene data show CDR1 as SGHVS and CDR2 as FNYEAQ. CDR3 length: 15 residues. V shed 2 bases and J shed 2 bases, with 12 bases lying between them. The CDR3 loop reads CASSLYAGSNTEAFF. The DNA of the CDR3 is TGTGCCAGCAGCTTATACGCAGGGAGCAACACTGAAGCTTTCTTT.

The V and J genes are TRBV2 and TRBJ2-7; D is tentatively TRBD1 or TRBD2 (5 bases each). CDR1 is SNHLY and CDR2 is FYNNEI in the germline V gene. There are 14 residues in the CDR3. The ends were cut back, 3 bases at V and 7 bases at J, with 16 bases in the middle. The CDR3 DNA reads as TGTGCCAGCAGTGACGTTCTAACGGGGCGAGAGCAGTACTTC. This gives the protein CASSDVLTGREQYF.

The chain recombines TRBV4-2 with TRBJ1-2; 11 bases agree with TRBD1. The CDR3 consists of 14 residues. Germline lookup yields CDR1 LGHNA and CDR2 YNFKEQ. J gave up 8 bases and V 10 bases, and 12 bases lay outside the gene matches. Here the CDR3 reads CATGEGTGGTGYTF. CDR3 coding DNA: TGTGCCACCGGAGAGGGGACAGGGGGGACCGGCTACACCTTC.

This sequence joins TRBV6-5 and TRBJ2-7; TRBD2 agrees at 7 bases. V lost 2 bases to trimming and J lost 4 bases; unmatched junction nucleotides: 8. The CDR3 runs 15 residues. Germline V gene sequence: CDR1 MNHEY, CDR2 SVGAGI. The CDR3 DNA reads as TGTGCCAGCAGTTACGCCCGCGGGAGTCAGTACGAGCAGTACTTC. Residues: CASSYARGSQYEQYF.

The chain recombines TRBV4-3 with TRBJ2-1, with 9 bases aligning to TRBD2. The CDR3 loop spans 19 amino acids. V lost 0 bases to trimming and J lost 1 base; unmatched junction nucleotides: 10. CDR1 and CDR2 (germline): LGHNA, YSLEER. CDR3 region: CASSQDRSSGVLSYNEQFF. The CDR3 DNA reads as TGCGCCAGCAGCCAAGATCGGTCTAGCGGGGTGCTGTCCTACAATGAGCAGTTCTTC.

The chain couples TRBV7-3 to TRBJ1-6; the D is unclear. CDR1 is SGHTA, CDR2 FQGTGA, per germline. V dropped 6 bases and J dropped 7 bases, with 16 bases sitting between them. The CDR3 has 15 residues. CDR3 loop: CASSLTFFGNSPLHF. CDR3 sequence (DNA): TGTGCCAGCAGTTTGACATTTTTCGGCAATTCACCCCTCCACTTT.

This chain uses TRBV7-9 with TRBJ2-3, with 7 bases lining up with TRBD2. V dropped 6 bases and J dropped 0; count of bases not matched to a gene: 3. The CDR3 has 14 residues. Germline V gene data show CDR1 as SEHNR and CDR2 as FQNEAQ (reference sequence). The DNA of the CDR3 is TGTGCCAGCAGACCCGGGGGGAGCACAGATACGCAGTATTTT. Translation: CASRPGGSTDTQYF.